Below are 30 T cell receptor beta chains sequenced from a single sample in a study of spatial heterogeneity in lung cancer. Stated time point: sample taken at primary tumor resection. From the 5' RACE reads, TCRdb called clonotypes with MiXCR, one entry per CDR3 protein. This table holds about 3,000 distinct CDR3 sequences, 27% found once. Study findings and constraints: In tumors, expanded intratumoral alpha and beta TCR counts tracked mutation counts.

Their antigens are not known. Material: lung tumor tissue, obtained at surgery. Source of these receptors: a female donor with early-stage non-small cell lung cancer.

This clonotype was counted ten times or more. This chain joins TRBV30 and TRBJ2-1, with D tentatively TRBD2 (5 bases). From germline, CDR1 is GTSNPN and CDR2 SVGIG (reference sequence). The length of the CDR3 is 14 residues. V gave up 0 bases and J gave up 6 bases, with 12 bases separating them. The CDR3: CAWSVLGIGNEQFF. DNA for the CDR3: TGTGCCTGGAGTGTACTCGGGATAGGCAATGAGCAGTTCTTC.

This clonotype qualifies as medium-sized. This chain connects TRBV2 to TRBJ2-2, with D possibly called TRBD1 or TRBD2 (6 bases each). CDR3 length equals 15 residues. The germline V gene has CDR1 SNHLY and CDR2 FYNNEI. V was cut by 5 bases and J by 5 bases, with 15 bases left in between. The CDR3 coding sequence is TGTGCCAGCAGTCTGACGGGGGCGGGGACCGGGGAGCTGTTTTTT. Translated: CASSLTGAGTGELFF.

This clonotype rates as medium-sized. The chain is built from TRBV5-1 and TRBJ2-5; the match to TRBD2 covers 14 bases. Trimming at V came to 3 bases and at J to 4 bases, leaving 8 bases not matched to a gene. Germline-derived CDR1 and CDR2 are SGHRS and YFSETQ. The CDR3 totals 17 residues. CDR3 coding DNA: TGCGCCAGCAGCTCCGGGACTAGCGGGAGAAGTGGAGAGACCCAGTACTTC. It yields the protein CASSSGTSGRSGETQYF.

The CDR3 DNA sequence: TGTGCCAGCAGGCCGGGGGGTGGACAAGAGACCCAGTACTTC. The encoded protein is CASRPGGGQETQYF. This chain uses TRBV6-1 with TRBJ2-5; 7 bases line up with TRBD2. CDR3 length equals 14 residues. V dropped 6 bases and J dropped 2; count of bases not matched to a gene: 6. Germline V gene lookup returns CDR1 MNHNS and CDR2 SASEGT.

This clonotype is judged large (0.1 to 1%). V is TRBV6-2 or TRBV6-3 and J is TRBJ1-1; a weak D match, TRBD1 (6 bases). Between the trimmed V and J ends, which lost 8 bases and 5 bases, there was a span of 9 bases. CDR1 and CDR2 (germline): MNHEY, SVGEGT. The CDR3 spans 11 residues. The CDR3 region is CASLQGTEAFF. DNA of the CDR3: TGTGCCAGCTTACAGGGTACTGAAGCTTTCTTT.

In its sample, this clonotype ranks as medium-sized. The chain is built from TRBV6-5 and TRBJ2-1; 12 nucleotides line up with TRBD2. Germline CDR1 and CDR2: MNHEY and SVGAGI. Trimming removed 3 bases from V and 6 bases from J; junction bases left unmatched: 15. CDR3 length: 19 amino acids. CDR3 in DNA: TGTGCCAGCAGTTATCATTTTACACCGGGACTAGCGGGTTCCAATGAGCAGTTCTTC. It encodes CASSYHFTPGLAGSNEQFF.

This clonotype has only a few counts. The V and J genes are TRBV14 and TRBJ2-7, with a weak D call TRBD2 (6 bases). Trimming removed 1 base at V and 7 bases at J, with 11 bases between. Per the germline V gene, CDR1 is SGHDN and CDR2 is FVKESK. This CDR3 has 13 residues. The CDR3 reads CASSQVVGGEQYF. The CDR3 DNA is TGTGCCAGCAGCCAAGTGGTGGGGGGAGAGCAGTACTTC. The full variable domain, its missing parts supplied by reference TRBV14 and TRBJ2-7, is EAGVTQFPSHSVIEKGQTVTLRCDPISGHDNLYWYRRVMGKEIKFLLHFVKESKQDESGMPNNRFLAERTGGTYSTLKVQPAELEDSGVYFCASSQVVGGEQYFGPGTRLTVT.

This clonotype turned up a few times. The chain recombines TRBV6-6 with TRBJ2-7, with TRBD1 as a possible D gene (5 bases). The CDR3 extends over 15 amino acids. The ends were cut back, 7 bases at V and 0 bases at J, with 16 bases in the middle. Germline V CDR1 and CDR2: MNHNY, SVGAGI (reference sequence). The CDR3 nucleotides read TGTGCCAGCAAAGGTTTGAGACAGAGCTCCTACGAGCAGTACTTC. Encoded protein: CASKGLRQSSYEQYF.

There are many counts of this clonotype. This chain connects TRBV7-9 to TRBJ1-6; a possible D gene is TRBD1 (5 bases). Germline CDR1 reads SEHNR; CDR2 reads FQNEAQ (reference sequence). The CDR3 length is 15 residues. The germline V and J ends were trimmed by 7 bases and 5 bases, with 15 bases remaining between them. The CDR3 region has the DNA TGTGCCAGCACCTTGGGGCCGATCGATAATTCACCCCTCCACTTT. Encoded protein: CASTLGPIDNSPLHF.

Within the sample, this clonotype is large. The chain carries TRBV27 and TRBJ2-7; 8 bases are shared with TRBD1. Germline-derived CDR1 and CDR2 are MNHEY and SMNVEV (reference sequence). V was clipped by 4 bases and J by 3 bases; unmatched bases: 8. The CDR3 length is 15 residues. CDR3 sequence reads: CASSWRRGLLYEQYF. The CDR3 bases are TGTGCCAGCAGTTGGCGCAGGGGGCTCCTCTACGAGCAGTACTTC.

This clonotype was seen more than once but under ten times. The CDR3 coding sequence is TGTGCCAGCAGTTTCCGGCGGGAGGAAGCTTTCTTT. Its protein product is CASSFRREEAFF. The chain uses TRBV28 and TRBJ1-1; D not certain. The V end lost 3 bases, the J end lost 8 bases, and 10 bases lay between the germline ends. The CDR3 runs 12 residues. The germline V gene encodes CDR1 MDHEN and CDR2 SYDVKM. Based on the CDR3 plus reference TRBV28 and TRBJ1-1, the full variable domain is DVKVTQSSRYLVKRTGEKVFLECVQDMDHENMFWYRQDPGLGLRLIYFSYDVKMKEKGDIPEGYSVSREKKERFSLILESASTNQTSMYLCASSFRREEAFFGQGTRLTVV.

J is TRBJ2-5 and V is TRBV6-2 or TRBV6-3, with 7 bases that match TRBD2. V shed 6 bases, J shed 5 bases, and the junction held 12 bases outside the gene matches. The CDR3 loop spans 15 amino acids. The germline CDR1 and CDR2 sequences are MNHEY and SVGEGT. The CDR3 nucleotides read TGTGCCAGCAGAGCGGGACGCCTGGGTTTCGAGACCCAGTACTTC. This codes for CASRAGRLGFETQYF.

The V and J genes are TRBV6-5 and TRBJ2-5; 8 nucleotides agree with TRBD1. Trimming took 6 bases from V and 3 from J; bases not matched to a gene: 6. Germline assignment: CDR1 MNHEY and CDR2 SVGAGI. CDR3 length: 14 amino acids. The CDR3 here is CASRWDRREETQYF. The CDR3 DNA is TGTGCCAGCAGGTGGGACAGGAGGGAAGAGACCCAGTACTTC.

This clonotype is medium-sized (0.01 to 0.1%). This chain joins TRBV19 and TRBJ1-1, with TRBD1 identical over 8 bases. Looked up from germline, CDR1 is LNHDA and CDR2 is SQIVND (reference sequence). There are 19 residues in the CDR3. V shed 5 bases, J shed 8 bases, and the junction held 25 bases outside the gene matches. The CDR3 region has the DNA TGTGCCAGTAGTGCCCCGACAGGGGTTAGCCGAGTTACTGGTCCAGAAGCTTTCTTT. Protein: CASSAPTGVSRVTGPEAFF.

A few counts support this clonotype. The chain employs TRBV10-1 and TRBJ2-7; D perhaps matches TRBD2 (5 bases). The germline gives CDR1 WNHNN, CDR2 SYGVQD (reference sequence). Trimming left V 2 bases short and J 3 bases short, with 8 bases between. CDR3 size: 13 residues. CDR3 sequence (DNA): TGCGCCAGCAGTGAGGCCGGGGACTACGAGCAGTACTTC. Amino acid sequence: CASSEAGDYEQYF.

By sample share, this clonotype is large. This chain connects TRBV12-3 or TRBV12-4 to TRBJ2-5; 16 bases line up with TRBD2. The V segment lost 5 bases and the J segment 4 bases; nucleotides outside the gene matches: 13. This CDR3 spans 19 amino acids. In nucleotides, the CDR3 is TGTGCCAGCAGTGCCCCGGGACTAGCGGGAGGGCCCCTAAGAGAGACCCAGTACTTC. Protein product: CASSAPGLAGGPLRETQYF.

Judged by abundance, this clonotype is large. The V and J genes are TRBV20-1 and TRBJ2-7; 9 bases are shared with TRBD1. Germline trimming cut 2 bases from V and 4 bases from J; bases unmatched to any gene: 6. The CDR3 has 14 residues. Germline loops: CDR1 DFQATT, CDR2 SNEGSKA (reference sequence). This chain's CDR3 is CSARLRTGVYEQYF. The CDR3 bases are TGCAGTGCTAGACTTCGGACAGGGGTGTACGAGCAGTACTTC.

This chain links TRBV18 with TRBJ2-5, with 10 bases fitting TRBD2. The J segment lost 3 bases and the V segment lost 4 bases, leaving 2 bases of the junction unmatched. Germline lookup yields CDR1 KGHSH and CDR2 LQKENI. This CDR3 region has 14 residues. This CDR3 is CASSQLAGEETQYF. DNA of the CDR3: TGTGCCAGCTCACAGCTAGCGGGAGAAGAGACCCAGTACTTC.

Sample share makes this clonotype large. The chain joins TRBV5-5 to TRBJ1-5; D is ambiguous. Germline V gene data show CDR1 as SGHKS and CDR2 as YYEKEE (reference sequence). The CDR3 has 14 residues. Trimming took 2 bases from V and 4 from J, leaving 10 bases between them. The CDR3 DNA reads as TGTGCCAGCAGCTTCGGGCAGCCTAATCAGCCCCAGCATTTT. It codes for CASSFGQPNQPQHF.

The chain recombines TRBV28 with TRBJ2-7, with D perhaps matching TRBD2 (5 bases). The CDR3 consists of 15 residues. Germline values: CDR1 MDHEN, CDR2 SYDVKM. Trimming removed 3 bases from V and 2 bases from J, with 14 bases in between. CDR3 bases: TGTGCCAGCAGTTTTTCGGGGATTTTGGCCTACGAGCAGTACTTC. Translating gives CASSFSGILAYEQYF.

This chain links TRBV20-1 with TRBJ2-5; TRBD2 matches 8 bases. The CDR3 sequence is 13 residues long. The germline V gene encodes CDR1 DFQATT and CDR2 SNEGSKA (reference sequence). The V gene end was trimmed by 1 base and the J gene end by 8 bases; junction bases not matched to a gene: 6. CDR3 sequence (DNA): TGCAGTGCTAGAGTATCGGGAGGGGCCACCCAGTACTTC. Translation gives CSARVSGGATQYF.

The CDR3 protein is CASSLLQGRETQYF. DNA for the CDR3: TGTGCCAGCAGTCTCCTACAGGGTCGAGAGACCCAGTACTTC. This chain connects TRBV12-3 or TRBV12-4 to TRBJ2-5; a possible D gene is TRBD1 (6 bases). This CDR3 has 14 residues. V lost 5 bases and J lost 4, with 14 bases in between.

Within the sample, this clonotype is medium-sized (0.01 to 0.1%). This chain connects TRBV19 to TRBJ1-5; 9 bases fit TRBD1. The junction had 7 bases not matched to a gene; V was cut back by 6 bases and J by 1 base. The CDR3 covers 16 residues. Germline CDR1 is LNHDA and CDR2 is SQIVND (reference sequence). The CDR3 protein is CASSTGTGSSNQPQHF. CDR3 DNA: TGTGCCAGTAGCACCGGGACAGGGTCAAGCAATCAGCCCCAGCATTTT.

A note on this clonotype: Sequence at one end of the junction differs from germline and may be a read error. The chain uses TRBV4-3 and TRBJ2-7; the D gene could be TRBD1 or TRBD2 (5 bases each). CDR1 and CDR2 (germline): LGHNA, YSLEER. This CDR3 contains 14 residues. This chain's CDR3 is CAGSLRDGPYEQYF. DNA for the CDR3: TGCGCCGGCAGCCTTCGGGACGGCCCCTACGAGCAGTACTTC.

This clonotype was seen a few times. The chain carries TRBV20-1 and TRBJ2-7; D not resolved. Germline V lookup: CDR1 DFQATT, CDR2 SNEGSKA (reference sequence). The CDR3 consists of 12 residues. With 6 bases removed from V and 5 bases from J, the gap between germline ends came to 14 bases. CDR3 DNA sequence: TGCAGTGCCGACGGAACCGCGAACGAGCAGTACTTC. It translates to CSADGTANEQYF.

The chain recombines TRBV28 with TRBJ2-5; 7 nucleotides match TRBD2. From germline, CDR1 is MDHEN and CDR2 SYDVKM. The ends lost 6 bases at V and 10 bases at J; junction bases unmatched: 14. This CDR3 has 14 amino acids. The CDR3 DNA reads TGTGCCAGCAGCCTATCCGGCCCCGGGGGGAACCAGTACTTC. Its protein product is CASSLSGPGGNQYF.

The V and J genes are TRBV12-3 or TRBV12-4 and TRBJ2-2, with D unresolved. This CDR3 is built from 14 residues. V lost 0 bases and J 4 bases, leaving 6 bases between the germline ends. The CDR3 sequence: CASSLAGPTGELFF. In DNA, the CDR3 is TGTGCCAGCAGTTTAGCGGGCCCCACCGGGGAGCTGTTTTTT.

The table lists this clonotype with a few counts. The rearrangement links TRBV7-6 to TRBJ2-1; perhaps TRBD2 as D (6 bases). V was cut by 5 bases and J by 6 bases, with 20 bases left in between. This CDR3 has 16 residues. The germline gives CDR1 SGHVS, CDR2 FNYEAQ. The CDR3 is CASSGTGLHNLNEQFF. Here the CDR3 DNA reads TGTGCCAGCAGCGGAACGGGACTGCACAACCTCAATGAGCAGTTCTTC. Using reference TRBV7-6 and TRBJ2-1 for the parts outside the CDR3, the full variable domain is GAGVSQSPRYKVTKRGQDVALRCDPISGHVSLYWYRQALGQGPEFLTYFNYEAQQDKSGLPNDRFSAERPEGSISTLTIQRTEQRDSAMYRCASSGTGLHNLNEQFFGPGTRLTVL.

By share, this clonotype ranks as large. The CDR3 loop reads CASRTLAGAALETQYF. The CDR3 region has the DNA TGTGCCAGCAGGACTCTAGCGGGAGCCGCTTTAGAGACCCAGTACTTC. V gene TRBV27 combines with J gene TRBJ2-5; 10 bases agree with TRBD2. V lost 6 bases, J lost 4 bases, and 11 bases stayed unmatched. Germline loops: CDR1 MNHEY, CDR2 SMNVEV (reference sequence). The CDR3 is made up of 16 amino acids.

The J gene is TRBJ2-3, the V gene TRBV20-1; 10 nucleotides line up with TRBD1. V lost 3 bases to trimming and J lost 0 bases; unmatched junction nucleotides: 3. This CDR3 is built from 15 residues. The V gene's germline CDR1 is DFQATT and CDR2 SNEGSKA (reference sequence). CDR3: CSARTGGESTDTQYF. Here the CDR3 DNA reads TGCAGTGCTAGGACAGGGGGCGAGAGCACAGATACGCAGTATTTT.